A selection of T cell receptor beta chains follows, all from one sample in a study of PD-1 blockade in classical Hodgkin lymphoma. Data came from immunoSEQ multiplex PCR; TCRdb stores just in-frame clones and leaves some out. The sample holds approximately 84,000 clones, approximately 86% seen once. The sequencing used peripheral blood mononuclear cells (PBMCs), collected before the fourth cycle of nivolumab. Every receptor here comes from a human donor with classical Hodgkin lymphoma. Both conserved end residues are part of each CDR3. The order of the fields is V gene, J gene, CDR3 protein.

TRBV28	TRBJ2-5	CASTSLGETQYF
TRBV19	TRBJ1-5	CASSLRQGRVNQPQHF
TRBV7-9	TRBJ2-7	CASRTDRGTYEQYF
TRBV5-1	TRBJ1-1	CASSLVTGTEAFF
TRBV7-2	TRBJ2-3	CASSPQRSSTDTQYF
TRBV28	TRBJ1-2	CASRPYRGSGNYGYTF
TRBV9	TRBJ1-1	CASSVGGTEAFF
TRBV30	TRBJ1-6	CAWSVLLLGQGGSPLHF
TRBV6-4	TRBJ1-2	CASRLPPNRVYGYTF
TRBV4-3	TRBJ1-2	CASSQGGQWAYTF
TRBV7-2	TRBJ1-5	CASSPDSLNQPQHF
TRBV11-2	TRBJ1-1	CASSPLAGGTEAFF
TRBV6-1	TRBJ1-3	CASSTTSGNTIYF
TRBV14	TRBJ2-2	CASSQELTQGGTGELFF
TRBV2	TRBJ1-2	CASSGSLGQGVYGYTF
TRBV10-3	TRBJ1-1	CAISEGGEYTEAFF
TRBV5-3	TRBJ1-5	CARSSPGFGLSQHF
TRBV6-5	TRBJ2-1	CASRGLAGIDNEQFF
TRBV10-3	TRBJ2-3	CAISESRQGGDTQYF
TRBV12-5	TRBJ1-3	CASGLVGTQGNTIYF
TRBV18	TRBJ1-1	CASSEGEAFF
TRBV28	TRBJ2-7	CASTSMRLAGGISNEQYF
TRBV9	TRBJ2-5	CASSVQGSQETQYF
TRBV29-1	TRBJ2-2	CSALAANTGELFF
TRBV19	TRBJ1-5	CASSADHRGRGNQPQHF
TRBV11-2	TRBJ1-1	CASSTSFGTEAFF
TRBV5-6	TRBJ2-3	CASSWAGLAGFNTQYF
TRBV29-1	TRBJ2-3	CSVETPYTDTQYF
TRBV7-2	TRBJ2-7	CASSLGTGSSYEQYF
TRBV19	TRBJ2-4	CASQRGGGTKNIQYF
TRBV6-1	TRBJ2-7	CASLRDLTYEQYF
TRBV5-1	TRBJ2-1	CASSLAGTLGDEQFF
TRBV5-1	TRBJ2-7	CASSFRDRGYDEQYF
TRBV18	TRBJ2-5	CASSPGSAAEETQYF
TRBV18	TRBJ2-1	CASSPTPTGGLTNEQFF
TRBV5-1	TRBJ2-2	CASNRGHQPRTRGNTGELFF
TRBV4-2	TRBJ1-5	CASSQAATSNQPQHF
TRBV5-1	TRBJ2-2	CASSLSPRGEAGELFF
TRBV9	TRBJ2-3	CASSGRRDVFTDTQYF
TRBV6-5	TRBJ1-5	CASSYPNGPQHF
TRBV19	TRBJ2-2	CASSIGEGRSGELFF
TRBV29-1	TRBJ2-1	CSVRLAGVYEQFF
TRBV2	TRBJ2-2	CASTPSGRGTGELFF
TRBV7-2	TRBJ2-3	CASSSSGGAWGTDTQYF
TRBV5-1	TRBJ2-1	CASSKLLQSSYNEQFF
TRBV10-3	TRBJ1-2	CAISPGNYGYTF
TRBV11-2	TRBJ2-1	CASSLAGYEQFF
TRBV6-4	TRBJ1-2	CASRDIYGYTF
TRBV5-4	TRBJ2-2	CASRQGLAGFTGELFF
TRBV4-1	TRBJ2-1	CASSQPGGGGYNEQFF
TRBV5-6	TRBJ2-7	CASSPIGLASHEQYF
TRBV28	TRBJ2-7	CASSTGTSGSRNEQYF
TRBV7-2	TRBJ2-1	CASSLAFSEQFF
TRBV18	TRBJ1-1	CASSPQGRSNTEAFF
TRBV5-1	TRBJ2-3	CASSPGGRGTQYF